This T cell receptor beta chain was captured in a study of blood T cell repertoires in COVID-19. The overall study: Both acute and convalescent COVID-19 samples were obtained from the United States, Italy and Spain. T cells, B-cell-depleted T cells, or PBMCs supplied cDNA or gDNA.

In the authors' workflow: Nucleated cell number was recorded as an estimate derived from reference gene primer amplification. Sequencing used immunoSEQ multiplex PCR; TCRdb keeps in-frame clones, though not all of them. D and trimming come from the DNA, and the V and J calls and clone size come from that table. The data show about 260,000 clones, 86% seen once. The TCR comes from a middle-aged man who had recovered from COVID-19. What was sequenced was peripheral blood.

The CDR3, as DNA: TGTGCCAGCAGCGTAGAGGACAGGGGTGCAGAGACCCAGTACTTC. It specifies CASSVEDRGAETQYF. The chain has TRBV9 and TRBJ2-5; TRBD1 matches at 9 bases. The trim removed 0 bases at V and 4 bases at J, leaving 4 bases unmatched. The germline gives CDR1 SGDLS, CDR2 YYNGEE. The CDR3 consists of 15 residues.